This T cell receptor (beta chain) was recovered during a study of Graves' ophthalmopathy and Graves' hyperthyroidism. Findings of the study overall: Appearing in blood as well were most expanded thyroid clonotypes above 0.001 frequency.

Concerning this clonotype itself: The antigen remains undetermined.

From RNA, the CDR3 regions of TCR beta chains were amplified and sequenced. RT-PCR was first run with HTBI primers, then multiplex PCR in a second round. Via MiXCR, TCRdb re-called the multiplex PCR reads, giving one row per CDR3 protein. The sample includes approximately 1.2 million distinct CDR3 sequences, 35% to 40% of them seen just once. Diagnosis used clinical symptoms, serum thyroxine, TRAb, thyroid ultrasound and orbital computed tomography. Germline V CDR1 and CDR2: SNHLY, FYNNEI. The germline V and J ends were trimmed by 9 bases and 5 bases, with 19 bases remaining between them. There are 14 residues in the CDR3.

The chain is built from TRBV2 and TRBJ2-5; a weak D match, TRBD2 (5 bases). Sequenced: peripheral blood or thyroid tissue (not recorded which). This sequence was found in an adult man with Graves' hyperthyroidism. The CDR3 is CARSRGGLIETQYF. In DNA, the CDR3 is TGTGCCAGAAGTCGGGGTGGTTTAATCGAGACCCAGTACTTC.